The clone carrying this T cell receptor (beta chain) has ten or more counts. Its antigen is still unknown. V dropped 6 bases and J dropped 4; count of bases not matched to a gene: 10. The CDR3 runs to 15 residues. Germline CDR1 MNHEY, CDR2 SVGAGI. The second PCR ran about 7 to 12 cycles with a sample-barcoded 5' primer and J-beta primers. Every cDNA was tagged by a template-switch adaptor with 12 random nucleotides. TCRdb redid the calling of the 5' RACE reads with MiXCR, one entry per CDR3 protein. The sample lists 1 million or so distinct CDR3 sequences; 45% were seen once. The draw of peripheral blood yielded about 10 milliliters from each donor. The data stem from a study of blood T cells in healthy people across ages. Points from the study as a whole: Possibly confounding the expanded clonotype changes was the fact that donor CMV status was unknown. No conclusive comparison of naive versus antigen-experienced cells was possible with unsorted PBMCs.

This receptor was taken from an older woman in good health. The chain uses TRBV6-5 and TRBJ2-7; 9 bases agree with TRBD2. The sequenced sample consisted of blood. The CDR3 is CASSRAGGRGYEQYF. CDR3 nucleotides: TGTGCCAGCAGCCGTGCTGGCGGGAGGGGGTACGAGCAGTACTTC.